Below, one T cell receptor (beta chain) is given with its context. As yet, its antigen is unknown. Germline values: CDR1 MNHEY, CDR2 SVGAGI. This CDR3 has 15 residues. V shed 2 bases and J shed 0 bases, with 10 bases lying between them. Time point noted: time of PML onset. Detection of JC virus DNA in cerebrospinal fluid confirmed PML diagnosed from clinical and MRI findings. The data were taken from a study of multiple sclerosis patients with progressive multifocal leukoencephalopathy. Study findings and constraints: Less diverse TRB repertoires were suggested in most PML patients. Clones expanded at PML were already present before and during natalizumab.

The table came from immunoSEQ multiplex PCR; TCRdb's copy has only in-frame clones and leaves some out. Of approximately 31,000 clones listed, roughly 90% are singletons. The receptor was derived from a human donor with progressive multifocal leukoencephalopathy. The chain links TRBV6-5 to TRBJ1-1; tentatively, D is TRBD1 (5 bases). Sequencing used PBMCs, obtained from a patient treated with natalizumab. CDR3 in amino acids: CASSYRGRLNTEAFF. For the CDR3, the DNA is TGTGCCAGCAGTTACCGGGGACGGTTGAACACTGAAGCTTTCTTT.